The 17 T cell receptor beta chains listed next were all sequenced from one sample in a study of cytomegalovirus exposure and HLA in healthy donors. The PCR had 60 Vbeta and 13 Jbeta primers. Sequencing used immunoSEQ multiplex PCR; TCRdb keeps in-frame clones, though not all of them. Seen here are around 99,000 clones, about 84% observed once, and the top ten hold 2% to 2.5%. Sequenced sample: PBMCs. The origin of the receptors is a man under 40 in good health and CMV-seronegative.

This clone showed up just once. The chain couples TRBV7-9 to TRBJ2-7, with a possible D match to TRBD2 (5 bases). The length of the CDR3 is 14 residues. Trimming took off 7 bases at V and 2 bases at J, with 15 bases between the two ends. CDR1 is SEHNR, CDR2 FQNEAQ, per germline (reference sequence). The CDR3 DNA is TGTGCCAGCACTGGTGGGGAGTCCCCCTACGAGCAGTACTTC. Its translation is CASTGGESPYEQYF.

J is TRBJ2-2 and V is TRBV29-1; 13 positions agree with TRBD2. Germline V gene sequence: CDR1 SQVTM, CDR2 ANQGSEA. The V gene end was trimmed by 4 bases and the J gene end by 2 bases; junction bases not matched to a gene: 7. The CDR3 has 17 residues. CDR3 amino acids: CSVGGLAGQANTGELFF. DNA of the CDR3: TGCAGCGTTGGGGGACTAGCGGGGCAGGCAAACACCGGGGAGCTGTTTTTT.

CDR3 DNA sequence: TGTGCCAGCAGCCCCCACAGGAATGAGCAGTTCTTC. This translates into CASSPHRNEQFF. The J gene is TRBJ2-1, the V gene TRBV9, with D tentatively TRBD1 (5 bases). Looked up from germline, CDR1 is SGDLS and CDR2 is YYNGEE. The germline V and J ends were trimmed by 4 bases and 7 bases, with 9 bases remaining between them. The CDR3 is 12 amino acids.

The chain links TRBV10-3 to TRBJ1-1; possible D gene TRBD1, 6 bases. V was shortened by 0 bases and J by 6 bases, with 11 bases between the two germline ends. CDR3 length equals 14 residues. Looked up from germline, CDR1 is ENHRY and CDR2 is SYGVKD. The CDR3 nucleotides are TGTGCCATCAGTGAGTCTCAGGGGAGAGCTGAAGCTTTCTTT. This codes for CAISESQGRAEAFF.

The rearrangement joins TRBV11-2 to TRBJ2-5; 13 positions agree with TRBD2. Germline CDR1 reads SGHAT; CDR2 reads FQNNGV. Trimming took 5 bases from V and 5 from J; bases not matched to a gene: 5. This CDR3 comprises 15 residues. The CDR3, as DNA: TGTGCCAGCAGCCCTACTAGCGGGGGGGCGGAGACCCAGTACTTC. Translation gives CASSPTSGGAETQYF.

The chain couples TRBV10-3 to TRBJ1-5; 9 bases match TRBD1. CDR1 ENHRY and CDR2 SYGVKD come from the germline V gene. CDR3 length: 18 amino acids. Unmatched junction bases numbered 12, after V lost 3 bases and J lost 3 bases. The CDR3 region has the DNA TGTGCCATCAGTGAACTGGGACAGGGAAGGGGAGACAATCAGCCCCAGCATTTT. It codes for CAISELGQGRGDNQPQHF.

CDR3 amino acids: CASSQGLEAFF. CDR3 sequence (DNA): TGTGCCAGCAGCCAGGGCTTGGAAGCTTTCTTT. The V gene is TRBV5-6, the J gene TRBJ1-1; possibly TRBD1 for D (5 bases). The CDR3 has 11 amino acids. The V gene lost 4 bases and the J gene lost 8 bases, with 9 bases spanning the gap. CDR1 and CDR2 (germline): SGHDT, YYEEEE.

J is TRBJ2-7 and V is TRBV29-1; 7 bases match TRBD1. The V and J ends lost 4 bases and 6 bases, in that order; junction bases with no gene match: 15. The CDR3 contains 15 residues. Germline CDR1 and CDR2: SQVTM and ANQGSEA. This chain's CDR3 is CSVGPRLQGSGEQYF. The CDR3, as DNA: TGCAGCGTTGGGCCCCGGTTACAGGGGTCGGGCGAGCAGTACTTC.

This chain links TRBV7-6 with TRBJ2-2; unclear D gene. This CDR3 has 12 amino acids. Germline V gene sequence: CDR1 SGHVS, CDR2 FNYEAQ. V was trimmed by 4 bases and J by 3 bases, leaving 3 bases between them. CDR3 coding DNA: TGTGCCAGCAGCTCGGACACCGGGGAGCTGTTTTTT. It specifies CASSSDTGELFF.

V is TRBV29-1 and J is TRBJ1-2; D unclear. There are 13 residues in the CDR3. CDR1 is SQVTM and CDR2 is ANQGSEA in the germline V gene. V lost 1 base and J 2 bases, leaving 8 bases between the germline ends. The CDR3 DNA reads as TGCAGCGTTGAAGGAGTACAGAACTATGGCTACACCTTC. Translated, it gives CSVEGVQNYGYTF.

V and J are TRBV9 and TRBJ2-1, with 11 bases fitting TRBD2. Germline CDR1 and CDR2: SGDLS and YYNGEE. Unmatched junction bases numbered 7, after V lost 3 bases and J lost 5 bases. There are 16 residues in the CDR3. CDR3 in amino acids: CASSALGLAGHNEQFF. DNA of the CDR3: TGTGCCAGCAGCGCCCTTGGACTAGCGGGCCACAATGAGCAGTTCTTC.

The V call is TRBV15, the J call TRBJ1-1; tentative D call: TRBD1 (5 bases). Germline CDR1 and CDR2: LNHNV and YYDKDF (reference sequence). V lost 8 bases and J 0 bases, leaving 13 bases between the germline ends. The CDR3 is 14 residues long. CDR3 residues: CATSLAGLNTEAFF. In DNA form, the CDR3 reads TGTGCCACCTCATTGGCAGGGCTGAACACTGAAGCTTTCTTT.

This chain joins TRBV2 and TRBJ1-2; TRBD1 might be the D (5 bases). The V gene lost 6 bases and the J gene lost 8 bases, with 10 bases spanning the gap. The CDR3 extends over 11 amino acids. The V gene's germline CDR1 is SNHLY and CDR2 FYNNEI. CDR3 amino acids: CASRGLGGYTF. In nucleotides, the CDR3 is TGTGCCAGCAGGGGACTGGGCGGCTACACCTTC.

The CDR3 protein is CASSKDLSTRDRGGYTF. CDR3 in DNA: TGTGCCAGCAGCAAAGACCTTTCGACCCGGGACAGGGGTGGCTACACCTTC. V and J are TRBV21-1 and TRBJ1-2; the listed D gene, TRBD1, was not tested against the DNA. TRBV21-1 is listed as a pseudogene. The CDR3 totals 17 residues.

The count of this clone is one. The CDR3 spells CASSSRLAGPQETQYF. CDR3 DNA sequence: TGTGCCAGCAGTTCCAGACTAGCGGGGCCGCAAGAGACCCAGTACTTC. This chain joins TRBV28 and TRBJ2-5; 11 bases agree with TRBD2. CDR3 length: 16 amino acids. Germline loops: CDR1 MDHEN, CDR2 SYDVKM. V shed 4 bases and J 2 bases; nucleotides not matched to a gene: 6.

The V gene is TRBV7-9, the J gene TRBJ2-5, with 8 bases matching TRBD2. The CDR3 runs 15 residues. V trimming: 5 bases; J trimming: 4 bases; junction bases outside the gene matches: 9. CDR1 is SEHNR and CDR2 is FQNEAQ in the germline V gene (reference sequence). Here the CDR3 DNA reads TGTGCCAGCAGCCCCGGGATTCGGGGGGGAGAGACCCAGTACTTC. This codes for CASSPGIRGGETQYF.

The chain is built from TRBV5-4 and TRBJ2-7, with 10 bases matching TRBD2. Trimming at V came to 4 bases and at J to 3 bases, leaving 7 bases not matched to a gene. The CDR3 totals 15 residues. Germline CDR1 SGHNT, CDR2 YYREEE (reference sequence). The CDR3 loop reads CASSPTSGADYEQYF. The DNA for the CDR3 is TGTGCCAGCAGCCCTACTAGCGGGGCCGACTACGAGCAGTACTTC.